These 15 T cell receptor beta chains share one sample of origin, sequenced in a study of cytomegalovirus exposure and HLA in healthy donors. The study ran its PCR with 60 Vbeta and 13 Jbeta primers. Profiled with immunoSEQ multiplex PCR; TCRdb holds only in-frame clones, not every one. The table has 65,000 to 85,000 clones, about 88% seen once. Specimen: PBMCs. These receptors were obtained from a woman aged 50 to 60 in good health and CMV-seronegative.

The chain joins TRBV5-4 to TRBJ1-1, with 8 bases that match TRBD1. This CDR3 is built from 14 residues. The V and J ends lost 2 bases and 5 bases, in that order; junction bases with no gene match: 5. Looked up from germline, CDR1 is SGHNT and CDR2 is YYREEE (reference sequence). CDR3 DNA sequence: TGTGCCAGCAGCTTAGGACAGGGAGGGACTGAAGCTTTCTTT. Protein: CASSLGQGGTEAFF.

In its sample, this clone was seen a few times. The chain uses TRBV6-5 and TRBJ2-4, with D possibly matching TRBD2 (5 bases). The V gene lost 6 bases and the J gene lost 4 bases, with 13 bases spanning the gap. The CDR3 is made up of 14 amino acids. The V gene's germline CDR1 is MNHEY and CDR2 SVGAGI. Here the CDR3 DNA reads TGTGCCAGCAGGTCGAGTGGGAGTAAAAACATTCAGTACTTC. This sequence encodes CASRSSGSKNIQYF.

The gene calls are TRBV2 and TRBJ2-7; D not resolved. Trimming cost V 4 bases and J 6 bases, with 7 bases left between them. CDR1 and CDR2 from the germline V gene are SNHLY and FYNNEI. The CDR3 is made up of 11 amino acids. The CDR3 protein is CASSVVLEQYF. The CDR3 DNA is TGTGCCAGCAGTGTCGTCCTCGAGCAGTACTTC.

The rearrangement joins TRBV19 to TRBJ2-7; D possibly corresponds to TRBD2 (7 bases). V lost 5 bases to trimming and J lost 5 bases, with 16 bases between them. This CDR3 is built from 14 residues. The germline V gene has CDR1 LNHDA and CDR2 SQIVND (reference sequence). As DNA, the CDR3 is TGTGCCAGTAGTTCCTACAGGGAGGGCGACGAGCAGTACTTC. As protein: CASSSYREGDEQYF. The whole variable domain, remainder taken from reference TRBV19 and TRBJ2-7, is DGGITQSPKYLFRKEGQNVTLSCEQNLNHDAMYWYRQDPGQGLRLIYYSQIVNDFQKGDIAEGYSVSREKKESFPLTVTSAQKNPTAFYLCASSSYREGDEQYFGPGTRLTVT.

The rearrangement links TRBV6-1 to TRBJ1-3, with TRBD1 matching 7 bases. CDR1 is MNHNS and CDR2 is SASEGT in the germline V gene. With 6 bases clipped from V and 4 bases from J, the junction kept 6 bases outside the gene matches. CDR3 length: 14 residues. CDR3 protein: CASRQEGQGNTIYF. For the CDR3, the DNA is TGTGCCAGCAGGCAGGAGGGACAGGGAAACACCATATATTTT.

This chain uses TRBV7-9 with TRBJ1-1; unclear D gene. CDR1 and CDR2 from the germline V gene are SEHNR and FQNEAQ (reference sequence). V lost 1 base and J 0 bases, leaving 6 bases between the germline ends. This CDR3 is built from 14 residues. The CDR3 nucleotides read TGTGCCAGCAGCTTAGTGGGCATGAACACTGAAGCTTTCTTT. Translated: CASSLVGMNTEAFF.

The table lists this clone with a count of one. V usage is TRBV5-1 and J usage is TRBJ2-1, with TRBD2 matching 8 bases. The germline V gene encodes CDR1 SGHRS and CDR2 YFSETQ. CDR3 length: 20 amino acids. The trim removed 0 bases at V and 10 bases at J, leaving 24 bases unmatched. This CDR3 reads CASSLEYVFGRAPSIMEQFF. CDR3 in DNA: TGCGCCAGCAGCTTGGAGTACGTCTTCGGGAGGGCCCCCAGCATCATGGAGCAGTTCTTC.

As DNA, the CDR3 is TGTGCCAGTAGTATGGGAGAGGGCGTCTATGGCTACACCTTC. Translated: CASSMGEGVYGYTF. V is TRBV19 and J is TRBJ1-2; D uncertain. CDR1 and CDR2 from the germline V gene are LNHDA and SQIVND (reference sequence). The V end lost 3 bases, the J end lost 4 bases, and 12 bases lay between the germline ends. This CDR3 is 14 amino acids long.

This clone came up a few times. This rearrangement joins TRBV7-8 to TRBJ2-5; 7 bases map to TRBD2. V shed 7 bases and J 2 bases; nucleotides not matched to a gene: 16. The CDR3 is 17 amino acids. Germline V gives CDR1 SGHVS, CDR2 FQNEAQ. The CDR3 here is CASTFGDGRTAQETQYF. CDR3 sequence (DNA): TGTGCCAGCACCTTTGGCGACGGGAGGACGGCTCAAGAGACCCAGTACTTC.

The table lists this clone with a count of one. The chain combines TRBV19 with TRBJ2-1, with TRBD2 matching over 16 bases. Trimming took 3 bases from V and 8 from J; bases not matched to a gene: 16. The CDR3 has 20 amino acids. CDR1 and CDR2 from the germline V gene are LNHDA and SQIVND (reference sequence). The CDR3 DNA sequence: TGTGCCAGTAGTATTCCGGTCCCGGGACTAGCGGGGGGGACTAATTATGAGCAGTTCTTC. Translating it yields CASSIPVPGLAGGTNYEQFF.

Details on this clone: The identical CDR3 is also encoded by other nucleotide sequences in the sample. The chain uses TRBV7-2 and TRBJ2-4; TRBD2 agrees at 10 bases. Unmatched junction bases numbered 9, after V lost 1 base and J lost 12 bases. Looked up from germline, CDR1 is SGHTA and CDR2 is FQGNSA. This CDR3 region has 15 residues. The DNA for the CDR3 is TGTGCCAGCAGCTTAGAAGGGCTAGCGGGGGCTCGTCAGTACTTC. Residues: CASSLEGLAGARQYF.

V usage is TRBV20-1 and J usage is TRBJ1-2; TRBD1 matches 8 bases. After removal of 2 bases from V and 12 bases from J, the junction contained 5 bases not matched to a gene. CDR1 and CDR2 from the germline V gene are DFQATT and SNEGSKA (reference sequence). This CDR3 spans 11 amino acids. The chain's CDR3 is CSARLDRVNTF. In DNA form, the CDR3 reads TGCAGTGCTAGACTGGACAGGGTGAACACCTTC.

This chain uses TRBV2 with TRBJ2-1; 11 bases match TRBD2. The J segment lost 7 bases and the V segment lost 2 bases, leaving 4 bases of the junction unmatched. There are 15 residues in the CDR3. Germline assignment: CDR1 SNHLY and CDR2 FYNNEI. Here the CDR3 reads CASSERLAGGNEQFF. In DNA form, the CDR3 reads TGTGCCAGCAGTGAACGTCTAGCGGGAGGAAATGAGCAGTTCTTC.

The V gene is TRBV6-1, the J gene TRBJ1-2; D is undetermined. From germline, CDR1 is MNHNS and CDR2 SASEGT. The CDR3 length is 14 residues. Trimming left V 6 bases short and J 7 bases short, with 18 bases between. The CDR3 sequence is CASRPPGNTRGYTF. The CDR3 bases are TGTGCCAGCAGGCCTCCGGGAAATACTCGTGGCTACACCTTC.

The rearrangement joins TRBV19 to TRBJ2-1; 7 bases line up with TRBD1. V dropped 3 bases and J dropped 2; count of bases not matched to a gene: 4. Germline V gene lookup returns CDR1 LNHDA and CDR2 SQIVND (reference sequence). The CDR3 runs 15 residues. The CDR3 protein is CASSITGVAYNEQFF. The CDR3 nucleotides are TGTGCCAGTAGTATTACAGGGGTGGCCTACAATGAGCAGTTCTTC. Full variable domain (remainder filled in from reference TRBV19 and TRBJ2-1): DGGITQSPKYLFRKEGQNVTLSCEQNLNHDAMYWYRQDPGQGLRLIYYSQIVNDFQKGDIAEGYSVSREKKESFPLTVTSAQKNPTAFYLCASSITGVAYNEQFFGPGTRLTVL.